This TCR beta chain was sequenced in a study of cytomegalovirus exposure and HLA in healthy donors. Study background: The 100 to 150 validation repertoires, a later analysis reported, used the same platform as the 650 to 800 repertoires from the first cohort. General observations from the study: Specific recognition of CMV antigens was confirmed in vitro for three chains (all CMV-associated). A list of about 160 TCR beta chains associated with cytomegalovirus was given.

The sample holds a few counts of this clone. The antigen is undetermined. CDR1 and CDR2 (germline): LGHNA, YSLEER. The CDR3 sequence is 14 residues long. V lost 0 bases and J lost 8, with 11 bases in between. Sequenced by immunoSEQ multiplex PCR; TCRdb stores in-frame clones only, minus some. The repertoire holds 160,000 or so clones, just under 85% seen once, with about 2.1% in the top ten. These donors were members of the 120-subject validation cohort, a group separate from the roughly 670-subject first cohort. This receptor was taken from a man in his thirties or forties in good health and CMV-seropositive. The chain recombines TRBV4-3 with TRBJ2-1, with D possibly TRBD2 on 6 matching bases. Sequencing was performed on PBMCs. The CDR3 region is CASSQDRGFYEQFF. The CDR3 nucleotides are TGCGCCAGCAGCCAAGATCGGGGGTTCTATGAGCAGTTCTTC.